These 25 T cell receptor beta chains share one sample of origin, sequenced in a study of shared clonotypes between healthy human individuals. The table came from immunoSEQ multiplex PCR; TCRdb's copy has only in-frame clones and leaves some out. There are 2 million or so clones in the sample; 95% occur only once, and more than 0.1% lies in the top ten. The sequencing sample was made of naive CD4+ T cells sorted from blood. The subset denotes: CD45RA+ positively selected. The origin of the receptors is a man aged 18 to 30 in good health.

This clone was recorded only once. The chain couples TRBV28 to TRBJ1-6; perhaps TRBD1 as D (6 bases). CDR3 length equals 15 residues. Germline V gene sequence: CDR1 MDHEN, CDR2 SYDVKM. V lost 7 bases to trimming and J lost 9 bases, with 19 bases between them. CDR3: CASTGRGAGSSPLHF. For the CDR3, the DNA is TGTGCCAGCACGGGGCGGGGGGCTGGAAGTTCACCCCTCCACTTT.

The chain is built from TRBV2 and TRBJ2-5; a weak D match, TRBD2 (5 bases). Trimming cost V 5 bases and J 2 bases, with 15 bases left between them. Germline CDR1 is SNHLY and CDR2 is FYNNEI. The CDR3 extends over 15 amino acids. CDR3: CASSNLAGGQETQYF. The CDR3 bases are TGTGCCAGCAGTAACTTGGCGGGCGGACAAGAGACCCAGTACTTC.

This clone was seen a handful of times. The chain recombines TRBV10-2 with TRBJ2-7; possibly TRBD1 for D (6 bases). V lost 10 bases to trimming and J lost 2 bases, with 21 bases between them. Germline V lookup: CDR1 WSHSY, CDR2 SAAADI. The CDR3 has 15 residues. DNA for the CDR3: TGCGCCACAAACGATTGGACAGCGTTAACCTACGAGCAGTACTTC. Protein: CATNDWTALTYEQYF.

This chain joins TRBV7-9 and TRBJ2-5; 8 bases fit TRBD2. This CDR3 region has 14 residues. Germline CDR1 reads SEHNR; CDR2 reads FQNEAQ (reference sequence). With 7 bases clipped from V and 1 base from J, the junction kept 5 bases outside the gene matches. CDR3 DNA: TGTGCCAGCATCCCCCGGGAGGGCCAAGAGACCCAGTACTTC. The encoded protein is CASIPREGQETQYF.

This clone was seen a handful of times. The J gene is TRBJ2-2, the V gene TRBV19; perhaps TRBD2 as D (5 bases). The CDR3 contains 14 residues. CDR1 LNHDA and CDR2 SQIVND come from the germline V gene (reference sequence). V lost 3 bases, J lost 3 bases, and 8 bases lay in between. This CDR3 reads CASSISRDTGELFF. CDR3 DNA sequence: TGTGCCAGTAGTATTTCGAGGGACACCGGGGAGCTGTTTTTT.

The V gene is TRBV30, the J gene TRBJ1-4; 7 bases match TRBD1. Germline V CDR1 and CDR2: GTSNPN, SVGIG (reference sequence). The CDR3 extends over 13 amino acids. After removal of 5 bases from V and 7 bases from J, the junction contained 7 bases not matched to a gene. The CDR3 DNA sequence: TGTGCCTGGCAAGGACAGGCGGTTGAAAAACTGTTTTTT. This encodes CAWQGQAVEKLFF.

V usage is TRBV5-1 and J usage is TRBJ2-7; 11 bases fit TRBD2. Trimming at V came to 4 bases and at J to 2 bases, leaving 11 bases not matched to a gene. The V gene's germline CDR1 is SGHRS and CDR2 YFSETQ. CDR3 length: 17 residues. The CDR3 spells CASSQSKTTSGTYEQYF. The DNA for the CDR3 is TGCGCCAGCAGCCAATCGAAGACGACTAGCGGGACCTACGAGCAGTACTTC.

V and J are TRBV2 and TRBJ2-2; TRBD2 is a possible D gene (5 bases). CDR3 length: 14 amino acids. V was clipped by 6 bases and J by 1 base, with 9 bases between them. The V gene's germline CDR1 is SNHLY and CDR2 FYNNEI. CDR3 protein: CASRVAMNTGELFF. The DNA of the CDR3 is TGTGCCAGCAGAGTAGCGATGAACACCGGGGAGCTGTTTTTT.

The V call is TRBV19, the J call TRBJ1-6, with 8 bases aligning to TRBD1. Losses at the gene ends were 6 bases for V and 1 base for J; bases not matched to a gene: 2. This CDR3 has 15 residues. Germline assignment: CDR1 LNHDA and CDR2 SQIVND (reference sequence). CDR3 sequence reads: CASRDRASYNSPLHF. CDR3 nucleotides: TGTGCCAGTAGGGACAGGGCGTCCTATAATTCACCCCTCCACTTT. Drawing the rest from reference TRBV19 and TRBJ1-6, the complete variable domain is DGGITQSPKYLFRKEGQNVTLSCEQNLNHDAMYWYRQDPGQGLRLIYYSQIVNDFQKGDIAEGYSVSREKKESFPLTVTSAQKNPTAFYLCASRDRASYNSPLHFGNGTRLTVT.

This clone was detected ten times or more. The chain couples TRBV28 to TRBJ2-5; the D gene is possibly TRBD1 (5 bases). The V end was cut by 3 bases, the J end by 0 bases, with 8 bases between. The CDR3 covers 14 residues. Germline V CDR1 and CDR2: MDHEN, SYDVKM. CDR3 in amino acids: CASSLTEYQETQYF. CDR3 bases: TGTGCCAGCAGTTTGACAGAGTACCAAGAGACCCAGTACTTC. Filled out from reference TRBV28 and TRBJ2-5, the complete variable domain reads DVKVTQSSRYLVKRTGEKVFLECVQDMDHENMFWYRQDPGLGLRLIYFSYDVKMKEKGDIPEGYSVSREKKERFSLILESASTNQTSMYLCASSLTEYQETQYFGPGTRLLVL.

The rearrangement uses TRBV10-3 and TRBJ1-6; D gene ambiguous. Germline values: CDR1 ENHRY, CDR2 SYGVKD. Trimming took off 4 bases at V and 1 base at J, with 8 bases between the two ends. The CDR3 contains 15 residues. Written as DNA, the CDR3 is TGTGCCATCAGTGTATCGGGGTCCTATAATTCACCCCTCCACTTT. As protein: CAISVSGSYNSPLHF.

The V gene is TRBV6-1, the J gene TRBJ2-5, with 12 bases fitting TRBD2. The trim removed 7 bases at V and 3 bases at J, leaving 6 bases unmatched. Looked up from germline, CDR1 is MNHNS and CDR2 is SASEGT. The CDR3 runs to 15 residues. The CDR3 DNA reads TGTGCCAGCAACGGACTAGCGGGACCTGAAGAGACCCAGTACTTC. It is translated as CASNGLAGPEETQYF.

This sequence joins TRBV7-9 and TRBJ1-2; possibly TRBD1 for D (6 bases). V lost 5 bases, J lost 8 bases, and 9 bases lay in between. Germline CDR1 is SEHNR and CDR2 is FQNEAQ (reference sequence). This CDR3 has 11 residues. The CDR3 spells CASSRGQGYTF. CDR3 nucleotides: TGTGCCAGCAGCCGGGGGCAAGGCTACACCTTC. Full variable domain (missing parts from reference TRBV7-9 and TRBJ1-2): DTGVSQNPRHKITKRGQNVTFRCDPISEHNRLYWYRQTLGQGPEFLTYFQNEAQLEKSRLLSDRFSAERPKGSFSTLEIQRTEQGDSAMYLCASSRGQGYTFGSGTRLTVV.

The chain is built from TRBV12-5 and TRBJ2-5; 9 bases match TRBD1. J lost 4 bases, V lost 1 base, and 7 bases had no gene match. The germline CDR1 and CDR2 sequences are LGHNT and FRNRAP. This CDR3 region has 16 residues. CDR3 residues: CASGLGTGAGGETQYF. CDR3 sequence (DNA): TGTGCTAGTGGTTTGGGGACAGGGGCCGGGGGAGAGACCCAGTACTTC.

For this clone: Possible read error: a much larger clone is one base away. This sample also contains other DNA sequences that code for the same CDR3. The V gene is TRBV4-3, the J gene TRBJ1-4; TRBD1 is a possible D gene (6 bases). V was shortened by 3 bases and J by 5 bases, with 10 bases between the two germline ends. The germline V gene has CDR1 LGHNA and CDR2 YSLEER. This CDR3 is built from 14 residues. The chain's CDR3 is CASSQGQGNEKLFF. The CDR3 nucleotides are TGCGCCAGCAGCCAGGGGCAGGGGAATGAAAAACTGTTTTTT.

The rearrangement joins TRBV10-2 to TRBJ2-2; D possibly corresponds to TRBD2 (7 bases). V dropped 8 bases and J dropped 7 bases, with 17 bases sitting between them. Germline V gene sequence: CDR1 WSHSY, CDR2 SAAADI. CDR3 length: 14 amino acids. CDR3 loop: CASGSQGRVGELFF. CDR3 DNA: TGCGCCAGCGGGTCCCAGGGGAGGGTCGGGGAGCTGTTTTTT.

This chain joins TRBV28 and TRBJ1-2; D not certain. The CDR3 has 16 amino acids. Trimming took off 1 base at V and 1 base at J, with 13 bases between the two ends. Germline V gene sequence: CDR1 MDHEN, CDR2 SYDVKM. The CDR3 sequence is CASSLLTMSVNYGYTF. The CDR3, as DNA: TGTGCCAGCAGTTTATTAACGATGTCAGTTAACTATGGCTACACCTTC.

The CDR3 DNA sequence: TGTGCCAGCAGCTTAGCCTCAGACAAGGGAGGGAACTACGAGCAGTACTTC. As protein: CASSLASDKGGNYEQYF. V gene TRBV13 combines with J gene TRBJ2-7, with TRBD2 matching over 7 bases. The germline gives CDR1 PRHDT, CDR2 FYEKMQ (reference sequence). The CDR3 contains 17 residues. Losses at the gene ends were 1 base for V and 3 bases for J; bases not matched to a gene: 12.

This clone was recorded at least ten times. This chain connects TRBV5-1 to TRBJ2-7; the D gene is possibly TRBD2 (6 bases). V was trimmed by 0 bases and J by 3 bases, leaving 13 bases between them. The CDR3 covers 15 residues. Germline CDR1 reads SGHRS; CDR2 reads YFSETQ. The CDR3, as DNA: TGCGCCAGCAGCTTGGACGTCGGGACTTACTACGAGCAGTACTTC. Protein sequence: CASSLDVGTYYEQYF.

A remark on this clone: Within the sample, other DNA sequences also encode this same CDR3. CDR3 in DNA: TGTGCCAGCAGTTTGTCCTCCTACGAGCAGTACTTC. Translation: CASSLSSYEQYF. V usage is TRBV28 and J usage is TRBJ2-7, with D unclear. Looked up from germline, CDR1 is MDHEN and CDR2 is SYDVKM. V was shortened by 3 bases and J by 0 bases, with 3 bases between the two germline ends. This CDR3 spans 12 amino acids.

The chain joins TRBV10-3 to TRBJ2-1; the match to TRBD2 covers 13 bases. This CDR3 region has 17 residues. The germline V gene encodes CDR1 ENHRY and CDR2 SYGVKD. V lost 0 bases, J lost 9 bases, and 8 bases stayed unmatched. The CDR3 nucleotides are TGTGCCATCAGTGAGTCGATTGGACTAGCGGGGGCCGGTGAGCAGTTCTTC. Translated, it gives CAISESIGLAGAGEQFF.

The chain links TRBV6-5 to TRBJ1-3; no clear D gene. V was clipped by 0 bases and J by 2 bases, with 11 bases between them. The germline V gene encodes CDR1 MNHEY and CDR2 SVGAGI. The CDR3 is made up of 16 amino acids. The CDR3 sequence: CASSYSVGLAGNTIYF. In DNA, the CDR3 is TGTGCCAGCAGTTACTCGGTGGGTCTGGCTGGAAACACCATATATTTT.

This CDR3 reads CASRKGLGYNEQFF. The CDR3 bases are TGTGCCAGCAGGAAGGGGCTCGGGTACAATGAGCAGTTCTTC. The rearrangement links TRBV28 to TRBJ2-1, with D perhaps matching TRBD1 (5 bases). The CDR3 covers 14 residues. V was trimmed by 6 bases and J by 4 bases, leaving 13 bases between them. Germline values: CDR1 MDHEN, CDR2 SYDVKM. Full variable domain (remainder filled in from reference TRBV28 and TRBJ2-1): DVKVTQSSRYLVKRTGEKVFLECVQDMDHENMFWYRQDPGLGLRLIYFSYDVKMKEKGDIPEGYSVSREKKERFSLILESASTNQTSMYLCASRKGLGYNEQFFGPGTRLTVL.

The chain employs TRBV5-1 and TRBJ1-1; maybe TRBD1 (6 bases). V gave up 0 bases and J gave up 4 bases, with 13 bases separating them. Germline values: CDR1 SGHRS, CDR2 YFSETQ. CDR3 length: 15 residues. CDR3 coding DNA: TGCGCCAGCAGCTTGGGAGCAGGGGTGTCCACTGAAGCTTTCTTT. It codes for CASSLGAGVSTEAFF.

The J gene is TRBJ2-2, the V gene TRBV7-8, with D perhaps TRBD1 (5 bases). Germline CDR1 reads SGHVS; CDR2 reads FQNEAQ. V gave up 2 bases and J gave up 0 bases, with 10 bases separating them. The CDR3 consists of 16 residues. CDR3 DNA: TGTGCCAGCAGCTTACAGGGATGGTCGAACACCGGGGAGCTGTTTTTT. This codes for CASSLQGWSNTGELFF.